Listed here are 21 T cell receptor beta chains from one sample, sequenced in a study of blood T cell repertoires in COVID-19. Profiling relied on immunoSEQ multiplex PCR, and the TCRdb table lists in-frame clones only, not all of them. The data show 400,000 or so clones, with 70% to 90% seen just once and approximately 0.92% held by the top ten. Sequenced material: peripheral blood. The receptors originated from a young man with COVID-19, enrolled during active disease.

The rearrangement links TRBV7-9 to TRBJ2-3; D is ambiguous. In germline, CDR1 is SEHNR, CDR2 FQNEAQ (reference sequence). The CDR3 spans 12 residues. The V gene lost 8 bases and the J gene lost 0 bases, with 6 bases spanning the gap. CDR3 in DNA: TGTGCCAGCCGGTCCAGCACAGATACGCAGTATTTT. Translating it yields CASRSSTDTQYF.

This chain uses TRBV24-1 with TRBJ2-2; 9 nucleotides line up with TRBD1. The length of the CDR3 is 15 residues. The V segment lost 10 bases and the J segment 1 base; nucleotides outside the gene matches: 6. Germline V gene sequence: CDR1 KGHDR, CDR2 SFDVKD. The CDR3 DNA follows: TGTGCCACAGCAAGGGGACAGGGGAACACCGGGGAGCTGTTTTTT. This translates into CATARGQGNTGELFF.

J is TRBJ2-1 and V is TRBV19; 8 bases are a match to TRBD1. V was clipped by 1 base and J by 4 bases; unmatched bases: 6. The CDR3 runs 16 residues. The germline CDR1 and CDR2 sequences are LNHDA and SQIVND (reference sequence). The chain's CDR3 is CASSIAPTGAYNEQFF. The CDR3 DNA follows: TGTGCCAGTAGTATAGCCCCGACAGGGGCATACAATGAGCAGTTCTTC.

This rearrangement joins TRBV4-1 to TRBJ1-2; the match to TRBD1 covers 8 bases. Trimming removed 0 bases from V and 7 bases from J; junction bases left unmatched: 10. The CDR3 runs to 16 residues. CDR1 MGHRA and CDR2 YSYEKL come from the germline V gene. The DNA for the CDR3 is TGCGCCAGCAGCCAAGATCCTGCCGGACAGGGACGTGGCTACACCTTC. Its protein product is CASSQDPAGQGRGYTF.

This chain links TRBV5-1 with TRBJ2-1; 10 positions match TRBD2. Germline V gives CDR1 SGHRS, CDR2 YFSETQ. CDR3 length: 19 residues. Unmatched junction bases numbered 13, after V lost 0 bases and J lost 4 bases. The CDR3 loop reads CASSLGGKLAGVSYNEQFF. CDR3 bases: TGCGCCAGCAGCTTGGGCGGAAAGCTAGCGGGAGTTTCTTACAATGAGCAGTTCTTC.

This clone appeared once. The rearrangement links TRBV7-8 to TRBJ2-2; 8 nucleotides align to TRBD1. V lost 7 bases to trimming and J lost 3 bases; unmatched junction nucleotides: 4. Germline-derived CDR1 and CDR2 are SGHVS and FQNEAQ. The CDR3 extends over 14 amino acids. This chain's CDR3 is CASTDRAYTGELFF. The CDR3 DNA reads TGTGCCAGCACGGACAGGGCCTACACCGGGGAGCTGTTTTTT.

The chain is built from TRBV7-9 and TRBJ2-1; no firm D call. Trimming removed 5 bases from V and 0 bases from J, with 8 bases in between. The CDR3 is 14 residues long. Germline V gene data show CDR1 as SEHNR and CDR2 as FQNEAQ (reference sequence). The CDR3 DNA is TGTGCCAGCAGCCCCCCAGGCTCCTACAATGAGCAGTTCTTC. The encoded protein is CASSPPGSYNEQFF.

The chain has TRBV4-2 and TRBJ2-1; D might be TRBD2 (6 bases). Germline CDR1 reads LGHNA; CDR2 reads YNFKEQ. The CDR3 has 15 residues. V lost 3 bases to trimming and J lost 5 bases, with 14 bases between them. The CDR3 sequence: CASSQTTRSNNEQFF. In DNA form, the CDR3 reads TGTGCCAGCAGCCAGACGACTAGGAGTAACAATGAGCAGTTCTTC.

Here the CDR3 reads CASTQGAEQYF. Here the CDR3 DNA reads TGTGCCAGCACCCAGGGGGCTGAGCAGTACTTC. The rearrangement uses TRBV6-5 and TRBJ2-7, with 8 bases aligning to TRBD1. V lost 7 bases, J lost 7 bases, and 3 bases stayed unmatched. Germline-derived CDR1 and CDR2 are MNHEY and SVGAGI. CDR3 length equals 11 residues.

The chain has TRBV24-1 and TRBJ2-6; 9 positions agree with TRBD1. CDR1 is KGHDR, CDR2 SFDVKD, per germline. The CDR3 totals 19 residues. V was clipped by 1 base and J by 1 base; unmatched bases: 7. Written as DNA, the CDR3 is TGTGCCACCAGTGATTTTATTTGGACAGGGGCTTCTGGGGCCAACGTCCTGACTTTC. Translated: CATSDFIWTGASGANVLTF.

The V and J genes are TRBV3-1 (or the pseudogene TRBV3-2) and TRBJ1-2, with 8 bases fitting TRBD1. V dropped 4 bases and J dropped 4; count of bases not matched to a gene: 5. CDR1 and CDR2 from the germline V gene are LGHDT and YNNKEL (reference sequence). The CDR3 is made up of 14 amino acids. The CDR3 protein is CASSRTGTSYGYTF. The CDR3 DNA is TGTGCCAGCAGCCGGACAGGGACAAGCTATGGCTACACCTTC.

In DNA, the CDR3 is TGTGCCAGCACTGGACAGGGGGCGCTGAACGAGCAGTACTTC. Protein sequence: CASTGQGALNEQYF. The rearrangement uses TRBV6-5 and TRBJ2-7, with 11 bases fitting TRBD1. CDR3 length: 14 amino acids. With 7 bases clipped from V and 5 bases from J, the junction kept 7 bases outside the gene matches. Germline-derived CDR1 and CDR2 are MNHEY and SVGAGI.

Turning to this clone: A junction boundary mismatches the germline segment, possibly from a read error. The chain joins TRBV27 to TRBJ2-1; tentative D call: TRBD2 (6 bases). CDR3 length equals 11 residues. CDR1 and CDR2 from the germline V gene are MNHEY and SMNVEV (reference sequence). The CDR3 protein is CASREPGLSIF. CDR3 in DNA: TGTGCCAGCAGGGAACCGGGACTCTCCATCTTC.

The V gene is TRBV11-2, the J gene TRBJ2-1; 13 bases line up with TRBD2. Per the germline V gene, CDR1 is SGHAT and CDR2 is FQNNGV. The CDR3 is 16 residues long. The V segment lost 5 bases and the J segment 4 bases; nucleotides outside the gene matches: 5. The CDR3 DNA reads TGTGCCAGCAGCGTGGGGACTAGCGGGATATACAATGAGCAGTTCTTC. As protein: CASSVGTSGIYNEQFF.

This chain's CDR3 is CAISAVADEQFF. The CDR3 region has the DNA TGTGCCATCAGTGCTGTAGCCGATGAGCAGTTCTTC. This chain connects TRBV10-3 to TRBJ2-1; no clear D. V dropped 4 bases and J dropped 8 bases, with 9 bases sitting between them. The CDR3 is 12 amino acids. The germline CDR1 and CDR2 sequences are ENHRY and SYGVKD.

V gene TRBV2 combines with J gene TRBJ2-5; D gene uncertain. The CDR3 is 14 amino acids. Per germline, CDR1 SNHLY and CDR2 FYNNEI. V lost 0 bases, J lost 2 bases, and 7 bases lay in between. The CDR3: CASSEATYQETQYF. In DNA, the CDR3 is TGTGCCAGCAGTGAAGCGACTTATCAAGAGACCCAGTACTTC.

The V gene is TRBV7-9, the J gene TRBJ1-1; D unclear. The CDR3 extends over 13 amino acids. Germline V gene sequence: CDR1 SEHNR, CDR2 FQNEAQ (reference sequence). V dropped 3 bases and J dropped 6 bases, with 11 bases sitting between them. In nucleotides, the CDR3 is TGTGCCAGCAGCTTTTTCCCCAAGCCTGAAGCTTTCTTT. Protein: CASSFFPKPEAFF. Together with reference TRBV7-9 and TRBJ1-1, the CDR3 gives the full variable domain: DTGVSQNPRHKITKRGQNVTFRCDPISEHNRLYWYRQTLGQGPEFLTYFQNEAQLEKSRLLSDRFSAERPKGSFSTLEIQRTEQGDSAMYLCASSFFPKPEAFFGQGTRLTVV.

The chain recombines TRBV11-3 with TRBJ1-3, with D perhaps matching TRBD1 (5 bases). The V gene lost 2 bases and the J gene lost 2 bases, with 10 bases spanning the gap. In germline, CDR1 is SGHNT, CDR2 YENEEA. There are 15 residues in the CDR3. CDR3 residues: CASSLSGTAGNTIYF. In nucleotides, the CDR3 is TGTGCCAGCAGCTTAAGCGGGACGGCTGGAAACACCATATATTTT.

The chain recombines TRBV18 with TRBJ2-2; a possible D gene is TRBD1 (6 bases). Germline-derived CDR1 and CDR2 are KGHSH and LQKENI. V was shortened by 0 bases and J by 2 bases, with 22 bases between the two germline ends. The CDR3 covers 20 residues. In DNA, the CDR3 is TGTGCCAGCTCACCACCGGTCTCGGTGAAGGGGACATTCAACACCGGGGAGCTGTTTTTT. It is translated as CASSPPVSVKGTFNTGELFF.

This chain connects TRBV14 to TRBJ2-1, with TRBD2 identical over 7 bases. The CDR3 extends over 13 amino acids. Germline V lookup: CDR1 SGHDN, CDR2 FVKESK. The ends lost 3 bases at V and 6 bases at J; junction bases unmatched: 2. The CDR3 DNA reads as TGTGCCAGCAGCCACGGGAGGTTCAATGAGCAGTTCTTC. It translates to CASSHGRFNEQFF. Variable domain in full (rest from reference TRBV14 and TRBJ2-1): EAGVTQFPSHSVIEKGQTVTLRCDPISGHDNLYWYRRVMGKEIKFLLHFVKESKQDESGMPNNRFLAERTGGTYSTLKVQPAELEDSGVYFCASSHGRFNEQFFGPGTRLTVL.

The chain links TRBV5-6 to TRBJ1-1, with D possibly TRBD1 on 5 matching bases. Per the germline V gene, CDR1 is SGHDT and CDR2 is YYEEEE. This CDR3 is 16 amino acids long. V lost 3 bases to trimming and J lost 4 bases, with 19 bases between them. The DNA for the CDR3 is TGTGCCAGCAGCTCTCCGGGTAGGGGCAAGGGCACTGAAGCTTTCTTT. Protein sequence: CASSSPGRGKGTEAFF.